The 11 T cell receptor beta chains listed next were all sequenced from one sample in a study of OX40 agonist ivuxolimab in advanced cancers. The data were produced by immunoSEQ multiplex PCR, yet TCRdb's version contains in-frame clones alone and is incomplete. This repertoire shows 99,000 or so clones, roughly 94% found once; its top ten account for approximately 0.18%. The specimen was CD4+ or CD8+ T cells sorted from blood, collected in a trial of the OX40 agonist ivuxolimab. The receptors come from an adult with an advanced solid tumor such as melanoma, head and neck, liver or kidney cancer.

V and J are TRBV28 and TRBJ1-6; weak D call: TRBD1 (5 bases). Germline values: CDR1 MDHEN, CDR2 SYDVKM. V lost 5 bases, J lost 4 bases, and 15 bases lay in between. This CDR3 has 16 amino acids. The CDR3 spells CASSPEGRSYNSPLHF. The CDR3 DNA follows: TGTGCCAGCAGTCCCGAGGGACGGAGTTATAATTCACCCCTCCACTTT.

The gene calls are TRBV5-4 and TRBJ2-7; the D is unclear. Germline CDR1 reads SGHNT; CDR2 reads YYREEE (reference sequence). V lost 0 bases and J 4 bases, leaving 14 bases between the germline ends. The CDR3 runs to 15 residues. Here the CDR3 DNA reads TGTGCCAGCAGCTTGGGTGGGTCCACCGGTTACGAGCAGTACTTC. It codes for CASSLGGSTGYEQYF.

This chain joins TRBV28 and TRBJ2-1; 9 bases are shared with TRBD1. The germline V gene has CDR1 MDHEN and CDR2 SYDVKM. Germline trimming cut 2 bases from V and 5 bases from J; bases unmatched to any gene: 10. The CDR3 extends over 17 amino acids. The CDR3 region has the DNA TGTGCCAGCAGTTTAAGTTTGGGGACAGGGCAAAACAATGAGCAGTTCTTC. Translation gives CASSLSLGTGQNNEQFF.

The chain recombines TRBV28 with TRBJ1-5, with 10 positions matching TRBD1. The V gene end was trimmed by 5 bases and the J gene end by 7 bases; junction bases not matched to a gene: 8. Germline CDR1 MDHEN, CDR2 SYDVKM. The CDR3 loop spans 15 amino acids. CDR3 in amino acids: CASSPDRGWWQPQHF. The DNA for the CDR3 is TGTGCCAGCAGTCCGGACAGGGGGTGGTGGCAGCCCCAGCATTTT.

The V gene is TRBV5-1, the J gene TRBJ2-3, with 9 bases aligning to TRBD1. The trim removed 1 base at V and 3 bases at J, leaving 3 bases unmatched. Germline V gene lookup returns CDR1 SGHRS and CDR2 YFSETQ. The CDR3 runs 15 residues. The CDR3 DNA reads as TGCGCCAGCAGCTTGCTGGGACAGGGTACAGATACGCAGTATTTT. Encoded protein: CASSLLGQGTDTQYF.

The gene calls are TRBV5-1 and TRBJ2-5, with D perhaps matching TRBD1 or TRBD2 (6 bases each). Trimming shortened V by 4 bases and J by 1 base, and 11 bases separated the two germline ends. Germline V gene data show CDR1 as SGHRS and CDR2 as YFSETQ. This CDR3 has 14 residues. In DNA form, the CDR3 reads TGCGCCAGCAGCCTGGGGGGCCCCCAAGAGACCCAGTACTTC. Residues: CASSLGGPQETQYF.

The CDR3 reads CASSSVQGPYEQYF. As DNA, the CDR3 is TGTGCCAGCAGTTCCGTACAGGGCCCCTACGAGCAGTACTTC. The V gene is TRBV6-6, the J gene TRBJ2-7; possibly TRBD1 for D (6 bases). Germline CDR1 and CDR2: MNHNY and SVGAGI (reference sequence). Trimming cost V 4 bases and J 2 bases, with 12 bases left between them. The CDR3 contains 14 residues.

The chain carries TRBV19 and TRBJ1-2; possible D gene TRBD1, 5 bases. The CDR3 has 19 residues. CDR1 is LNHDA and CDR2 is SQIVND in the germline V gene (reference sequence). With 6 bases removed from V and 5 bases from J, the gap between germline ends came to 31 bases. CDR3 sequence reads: CASSTGPVLLGGKRYGYTF. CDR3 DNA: TGTGCCAGTAGCACGGGCCCTGTGTTACTCGGGGGGAAGAGGTATGGCTACACCTTC.

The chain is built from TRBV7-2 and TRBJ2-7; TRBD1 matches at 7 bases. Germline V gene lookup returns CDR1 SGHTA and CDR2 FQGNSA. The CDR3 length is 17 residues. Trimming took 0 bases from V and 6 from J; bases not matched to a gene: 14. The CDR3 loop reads CASSLAPGGATLGEQYF. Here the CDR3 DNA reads TGTGCCAGCAGCTTAGCCCCAGGGGGTGCCACCTTAGGCGAGCAGTACTTC.

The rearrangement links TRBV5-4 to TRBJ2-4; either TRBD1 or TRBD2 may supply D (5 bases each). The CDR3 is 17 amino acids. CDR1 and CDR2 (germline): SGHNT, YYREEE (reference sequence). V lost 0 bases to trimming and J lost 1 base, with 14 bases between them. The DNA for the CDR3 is TGTGCCAGCAGCTTGGGAGGGGTCCAGAGGGCCAAAAACATTCAGTACTTC. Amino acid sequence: CASSLGGVQRAKNIQYF.

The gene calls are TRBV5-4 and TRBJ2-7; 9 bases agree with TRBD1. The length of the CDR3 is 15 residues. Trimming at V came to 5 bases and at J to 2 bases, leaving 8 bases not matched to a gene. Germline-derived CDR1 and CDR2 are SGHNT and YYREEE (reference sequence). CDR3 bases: TGTGCCAGCAGAGCCCCGGGACAGGGAACCTACGAGCAGTACTTC. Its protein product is CASRAPGQGTYEQYF.